The 7 T cell receptor beta chains listed next were all sequenced from one sample in a study of shared clonotypes between healthy human individuals. Measured with immunoSEQ multiplex PCR; TCRdb has only the in-frame clones, and not every one. Here the sample spans 1,400,000 or so clones, approximately 98.5% being singletons. The sequencing sample was made of naive CD4+ T cells sorted from blood. Subset given: CD45RA+ positively selected. These receptor sequences come from a man between 25 and 39 years old in good health.

This rearrangement joins TRBV28 to TRBJ2-6; D is perhaps TRBD2 (7 bases). Germline CDR1 and CDR2: MDHEN and SYDVKM. V was trimmed by 7 bases and J by 0 bases, leaving 25 bases between them. This CDR3 is built from 20 residues. CDR3 loop: CASTLGPLGGATSGANVLTF. Written as DNA, the CDR3 is TGTGCCAGCACCCTAGGTCCCCTGGGGGGGGCCACCTCTGGGGCCAACGTCCTGACTTTC.

V gene TRBV6-1 combines with J gene TRBJ1-1; D not certain. Germline CDR1 and CDR2: MNHNS and SASEGT. CDR3 length: 13 residues. The ends were cut back, 6 bases at V and 0 bases at J, with 8 bases in the middle. In DNA, the CDR3 is TGTGCCAGCAGAACCTCCATGAACACTGAAGCTTTCTTT. This encodes CASRTSMNTEAFF.

The rearrangement links TRBV2 to TRBJ2-3; 11 nucleotides match TRBD1. The CDR3 has 16 amino acids. Unmatched junction bases numbered 5, after V lost 4 bases and J lost 2 bases. CDR1 SNHLY and CDR2 FYNNEI come from the germline V gene. DNA of the CDR3: TGTGCCAGCAGTGGGACAGGGGGCAAGAACACAGATACGCAGTATTTT. Translating it yields CASSGTGGKNTDTQYF.

The rearrangement joins TRBV29-1 to TRBJ1-3, with D hard to call. With 8 bases removed from V and 4 bases from J, the gap between germline ends came to 9 bases. The CDR3 runs 11 residues. In germline, CDR1 is SQVTM, CDR2 ANQGSEA. The CDR3: CSFQVGNTIYF. CDR3 bases: TGCAGCTTCCAAGTGGGAAACACCATATATTTT.

The CDR3 reads CASGLRGTDTQYF. CDR3 DNA sequence: TGTGCTAGTGGGCTTCGCGGCACAGATACGCAGTATTTT. The J gene is TRBJ2-3, the V gene TRBV12-5; D is uncertain. This CDR3 is built from 13 residues. Germline-derived CDR1 and CDR2 are LGHNT and FRNRAP. The V gene lost 6 bases and the J gene lost 1 base, with 8 bases spanning the gap.

V gene TRBV5-1 combines with J gene TRBJ1-3; 7 bases align to TRBD1. CDR3 size: 17 residues. V lost 4 bases, J lost 3 bases, and 13 bases stayed unmatched. CDR1 SGHRS and CDR2 YFSETQ come from the germline V gene. This CDR3 reads CASSRTLNRGGGNTIYF. The CDR3 region has the DNA TGCGCCAGCAGCAGGACCCTTAACAGGGGAGGTGGAAACACCATATATTTT.

The chain carries TRBV27 and TRBJ1-1, with 10 bases aligning to TRBD1. Germline V gene lookup returns CDR1 MNHEY and CDR2 SMNVEV (reference sequence). Trimming cost V 8 bases and J 4 bases; bases outside gene matches: 7. The CDR3 runs 14 residues. In DNA, the CDR3 is TGTGCCAGCGGTGGGACAGGGGCGAGCACTGAAGCTTTCTTT. Translated, it gives CASGGTGASTEAFF.